These 14 T cell receptor beta chains were all obtained from the same sample, sequenced in a study of T cell responses to AZD1222 COVID-19 vaccine. Generated by immunoSEQ multiplex PCR, the TCRdb table keeps only in-frame clones and is missing some. The repertoire includes about 140,000 clones, approximately 85% of them detected once, and 7.9% sits in the top ten. The sequences come from peripheral blood, collected 28 days after the second dose of the MenACWY control vaccine. All receptors come from an adult who received the MenACWY meningococcal vaccine as a control.

The chain carries TRBV18 and TRBJ1-1; TRBD1 agrees at 7 bases. CDR1 is KGHSH, CDR2 LQKENI, per germline. The CDR3 is 13 amino acids. With V trimmed by 4 bases and J by 3 bases, 2 bases remained unmatched. Written as DNA, the CDR3 is TGTGCCAGCTCACGGCAGGGGGACACTGAAGCTTTCTTT. It is translated as CASSRQGDTEAFF.

The chain links TRBV4-1 to TRBJ1-1; D possibly corresponds to TRBD1 (6 bases). Germline V gives CDR1 MGHRA, CDR2 YSYEKL. The CDR3 has 15 residues. The V end was cut by 4 bases, the J end by 9 bases, with 21 bases between. CDR3 DNA sequence: TGCGCCAGCAGCCCAGGAAGACAGGCGAGTCTCAAAGCTTTCTTT. Translation: CASSPGRQASLKAFF.

V and J are TRBV5-6 and TRBJ1-2; the match to TRBD1 covers 9 bases. CDR1 is SGHDT, CDR2 YYEEEE, per germline. The V segment lost 5 bases and the J segment 8 bases; nucleotides outside the gene matches: 13. This CDR3 spans 15 amino acids. Written as DNA, the CDR3 is TGTGCCAGCAGGGAAACAGGGGGCAGGGTCTACGGCTACACCTTC. It specifies CASRETGGRVYGYTF.

Only one count was recorded for this clone. V is TRBV11-2 and J is TRBJ1-2; TRBD1 matches at 8 bases. CDR3 length: 15 amino acids. Germline V gives CDR1 SGHAT, CDR2 FQNNGV. V lost 4 bases and J lost 3; bases outside the gene matches: 7. For the CDR3, the DNA is TGTGCCAGCAGCTCTTACAGGGGGTCGGACTATGGCTACACCTTC. This sequence encodes CASSSYRGSDYGYTF.

The V and J genes are TRBV4-1 and TRBJ1-2; 8 nucleotides match TRBD1. The CDR3 totals 16 residues. Germline V CDR1 and CDR2: MGHRA, YSYEKL. The V gene end was trimmed by 3 bases and the J gene end by 0 bases; junction bases not matched to a gene: 6. The CDR3 loop reads CASSHPDRVSNYGYTF. The CDR3 DNA sequence: TGCGCCAGCAGCCACCCGGACAGGGTGTCTAACTATGGCTACACCTTC.

This clone has a single count. The chain recombines TRBV10-1 with TRBJ1-2; D is perhaps TRBD1 (5 bases). CDR1 and CDR2 (germline): WNHNN, SYGVQD (reference sequence). The CDR3 covers 13 residues. V gave up 6 bases and J gave up 0 bases, with 8 bases separating them. The CDR3 DNA reads TGCGCCAGCAGAACAGGTCCTAACTATGGCTACACCTTC. It encodes CASRTGPNYGYTF.

The chain carries TRBV5-1 and TRBJ1-6, with D tentatively TRBD1 (5 bases). The CDR3 has 13 residues. The germline gives CDR1 SGHRS, CDR2 YFSETQ. Trimming removed 0 bases at V and 11 bases at J, with 9 bases between. The CDR3 spells CASSLDTRAPLHF. The CDR3 coding sequence is TGCGCCAGCAGCTTGGATACCAGGGCACCCCTCCACTTT.

This clone has more than one count but fewer than ten. J is TRBJ2-3 and V is TRBV24-1, with D possibly being TRBD1 or TRBD2 (5 bases each). There are 15 residues in the CDR3. Germline assignment: CDR1 KGHDR and CDR2 SFDVKD. The V and J ends lost 4 bases and 2 bases respectively, with 12 bases between them. CDR3 bases: TGTGCCACCAGTGACCCCGGGGCTGACACAGATACGCAGTATTTT. Its protein product is CATSDPGADTDTQYF.

The chain combines TRBV5-5 with TRBJ1-2; 8 positions agree with TRBD1. The CDR3 is 15 residues long. Germline V gives CDR1 SGHKS, CDR2 YYEKEE (reference sequence). The J segment lost 4 bases and the V segment lost 4 bases, leaving 9 bases of the junction unmatched. CDR3 protein: CASSPMLRGLYGYTF. The CDR3 bases are TGTGCCAGCAGCCCAATGCTCAGGGGGCTCTATGGCTACACCTTC.

The chain recombines TRBV29-1 with TRBJ1-1, with a possible D match to TRBD1 (6 bases). Trimming removed 3 bases at V and 6 bases at J, with 8 bases between. The CDR3 has 11 amino acids. CDR1 is SQVTM, CDR2 ANQGSEA, per germline. The CDR3 nucleotides read TGCAGCGTTGAGTGGACAGCTGAAGCTTTCTTT. Residues: CSVEWTAEAFF.

The rearrangement uses TRBV18 and TRBJ2-2; TRBD2 is a possible D gene (5 bases). Deletions cut 2 bases from V and 6 bases from J, with 13 bases between. From germline, CDR1 is KGHSH and CDR2 LQKENI. The CDR3 extends over 15 amino acids. CDR3 nucleotide sequence: TGTGCCAGCTCACCAACAAGTCTCGGGGCCGGGGAGCTGTTTTTT. Translating it yields CASSPTSLGAGELFF.

The chain couples TRBV29-1 to TRBJ2-3, with D perhaps TRBD1 (7 bases). CDR3 length equals 15 residues. CDR1 is SQVTM and CDR2 is ANQGSEA in the germline V gene. The ends were cut back, 0 bases at V and 4 bases at J, with 14 bases in the middle. The CDR3 protein is CSVEDRGRGADTQYF. The CDR3 nucleotides read TGCAGCGTTGAAGATCGCGGCAGGGGGGCAGATACGCAGTATTTT.

The V gene is TRBV27, the J gene TRBJ2-2; the D gene is possibly TRBD2 (5 bases). The V gene lost 3 bases and the J gene lost 6 bases, with 8 bases spanning the gap. Per germline, CDR1 MNHEY and CDR2 SMNVEV (reference sequence). The CDR3 runs to 13 residues. The CDR3 reads CASSFSGSGELFF. In DNA, the CDR3 is TGTGCCAGCAGTTTTTCGGGGTCCGGGGAGCTGTTTTTT.

This chain uses TRBV11-2 with TRBJ1-2; TRBD1 matches at 10 bases. Germline loops: CDR1 SGHAT, CDR2 FQNNGV. V was pared by 0 bases and J by 8 bases, with 9 bases of the junction left unmatched. This CDR3 has 16 amino acids. The CDR3 DNA sequence: TGTGCCAGCAGCTTAGAGCGCGGGACAGGGGCCAGCGGCTACACCTTC. As protein: CASSLERGTGASGYTF.